This entry is about one T cell receptor beta chain. This sample was included in a study of blood T cell repertoires in COVID-19. Study summary: The analysed material was cDNA or gDNA that came from T cells, B-cell-depleted T cells, or PBMCs.

Residents of under 25 US areas, aged about 18 to 95 years, made up the participants. Researchers sorted participants into cohorts using their self-reported clinical history. Donors of Cohort 3 who recovered were those that had two negative PCRs, clearance, or symptom resolution. Sequenced by immunoSEQ multiplex PCR; TCRdb stores in-frame clones only, minus some. The sample has fewer than 250,000 clones; about 85% are singletons. Germline values: CDR1 MDHEN, CDR2 SYDVKM. The CDR3 totals 14 residues. Trimming took 5 bases from V and 2 from J; bases not matched to a gene: 5. The sequenced sample was PBMCs or T cells enriched from blood (not recorded which). V gene TRBV28 combines with J gene TRBJ2-7; 8 bases map to TRBD2. The clonotype comes from a man aged 25-40 years who had recovered from COVID-19. The CDR3: CASSPLAGAYEQYF. As DNA, the CDR3 is TGTGCCAGCAGTCCGCTAGCGGGTGCCTACGAGCAGTACTTC.